This T cell receptor (beta chain) is drawn from a study of cytomegalovirus exposure and HLA in healthy donors. This clone came up a few times. The ends were cut back, 4 bases at V and 0 bases at J, with 17 bases in the middle. The CDR3 runs to 16 residues. Germline CDR1 is SGHDT and CDR2 is YYEEEE. The primer mix had 60 Vbeta and 13 Jbeta primers. The table came from immunoSEQ multiplex PCR; TCRdb's copy has only in-frame clones and leaves some out. This table has some 200,000 clones, over 75% appearing once. The gene calls are TRBV5-6 and TRBJ2-7; tentative D call: TRBD1 (6 bases). This receptor was obtained from a girl aged 2-15 years in good health and CMV-seronegative. The sequenced sample was PBMCs. In DNA, the CDR3 is TGTGCCAGCAGCCCCGGATGGGACATAAGCTCCTACGAGCAGTACTTC. It translates to CASSPGWDISSYEQYF.